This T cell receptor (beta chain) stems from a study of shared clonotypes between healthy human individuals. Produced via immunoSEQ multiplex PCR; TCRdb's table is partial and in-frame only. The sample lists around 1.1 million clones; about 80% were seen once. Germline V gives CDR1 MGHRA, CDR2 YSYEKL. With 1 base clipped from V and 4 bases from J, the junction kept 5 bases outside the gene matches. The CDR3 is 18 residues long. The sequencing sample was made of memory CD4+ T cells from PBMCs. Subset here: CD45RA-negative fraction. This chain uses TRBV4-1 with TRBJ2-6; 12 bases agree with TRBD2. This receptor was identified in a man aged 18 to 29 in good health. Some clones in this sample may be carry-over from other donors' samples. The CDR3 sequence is CASSQGLAGVAGANVLTF. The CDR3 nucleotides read TGCGCCAGCAGCCAAGGACTAGCGGGAGTAGCGGGGGCCAACGTCCTGACTTTC.